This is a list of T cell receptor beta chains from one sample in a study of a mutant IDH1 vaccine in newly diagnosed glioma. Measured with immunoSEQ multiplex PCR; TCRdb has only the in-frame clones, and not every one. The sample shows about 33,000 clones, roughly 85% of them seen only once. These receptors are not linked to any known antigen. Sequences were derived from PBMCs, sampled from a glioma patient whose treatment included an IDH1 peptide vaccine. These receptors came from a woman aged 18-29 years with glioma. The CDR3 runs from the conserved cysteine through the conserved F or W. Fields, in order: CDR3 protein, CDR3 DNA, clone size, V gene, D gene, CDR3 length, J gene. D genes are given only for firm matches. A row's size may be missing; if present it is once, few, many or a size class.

cdr3_aa: CASSLGGAHNEQFF
cdr3_nt: TGTGCCAGCAGCTTAGGTGGGGCCCACAATGAGCAGTTCTTC
clone_size: NA
v_call: TRBV7-6
d_call: NA
cdr3_length: 14
j_call: TRBJ2-1

cdr3_aa: CASSSRAPGDSPLHF
cdr3_nt: TGTGCCAGCTCCTCTCGGGCGCCTGGGGATTCACCCCTCCACTTT
clone_size: NA
v_call: TRBV5-4
d_call: NA
cdr3_length: 15
j_call: TRBJ1-6

cdr3_aa: CASSQDLPGGADFYNEQFF
cdr3_nt: TGTGCCAGCAGCCAAGATCTGCCGGGCGGGGCCGATTTTTACAATGAGCAGTTCTTC
clone_size: NA
v_call: TRBV4-2
d_call: NA
cdr3_length: 19
j_call: TRBJ2-1

cdr3_aa: CASSPTLPGLAGGPKNIQYF
cdr3_nt: TGTGCCAGCTCACCAACACTACCGGGACTAGCGGGGGGGCCTAAAAACATTCAGTACTTC
clone_size: NA
v_call: TRBV18
d_call: TRBD2
cdr3_length: 20
j_call: TRBJ2-4

cdr3_aa: CASSLGGGYYEQYF
cdr3_nt: TGTGCCAGCAGCTTAGGGGGGGGTTACTACGAGCAGTACTTC
clone_size: NA
v_call: TRBV5-4
d_call: NA
cdr3_length: 14
j_call: TRBJ2-7

cdr3_aa: CASSPAGTQYF
cdr3_nt: TGTGCCAGCAGCCCGGCCGGGACCCAGTACTTC
clone_size: NA
v_call: TRBV7-6
d_call: NA
cdr3_length: 11
j_call: TRBJ2-5

cdr3_aa: CATSRDGDPFYEQYF
cdr3_nt: TGTGCCACCAGCAGAGATGGTGACCCCTTCTACGAGCAGTACTTC
clone_size: once
v_call: TRBV15
d_call: NA
cdr3_length: 15
j_call: TRBJ2-7

cdr3_aa: CASVGRRDTQYF
cdr3_nt: TGTGCCAGCGTCGGGAGGCGGGATACGCAGTATTTT
clone_size: NA
v_call: TRBV28
d_call: TRBD2
cdr3_length: 12
j_call: TRBJ2-3

cdr3_aa: CASSPKIGDSGEKLFF
cdr3_nt: TGTGCCAGCAGCCCTAAAATTGGGGACAGCGGCGAAAAACTGTTTTTT
clone_size: NA
v_call: TRBV14
d_call: TRBD1
cdr3_length: 16
j_call: TRBJ1-4

cdr3_aa: CASGLAIQRPMVGEWGAGSPLHF
cdr3_nt: TGTGCTAGTGGTTTGGCAATCCAACGTCCGATGGTAGGGGAATGGGGGGCTGGGTCACCCCTCCACTTT
clone_size: NA
v_call: TRBV12-5
d_call: NA
cdr3_length: 23
j_call: TRBJ1-6

cdr3_aa: CAWRWGGQAGELFF
cdr3_nt: TGTGCCTGGAGGTGGGGGGGCCAAGCCGGGGAGCTGTTTTTT
clone_size: NA
v_call: TRBV30
d_call: NA
cdr3_length: 14
j_call: TRBJ2-2

cdr3_aa: CASSLRGTNNQPQHF
cdr3_nt: TGTGCCAGCAGCCTCCGGGGGACGAACAATCAGCCCCAGCATTTT
clone_size: NA
v_call: TRBV6-1
d_call: NA
cdr3_length: 15
j_call: TRBJ1-5

cdr3_aa: CASSTGQGYGYTF
cdr3_nt: TGTGCCAGTAGTACGGGACAGGGCTATGGCTACACCTTC
clone_size: NA
v_call: TRBV19
d_call: TRBD1
cdr3_length: 13
j_call: TRBJ1-2

cdr3_aa: CASSLGVPTGELFF
cdr3_nt: TGTGCCAGCAGCTTAGGCGTGCCCACCGGGGAGCTGTTTTTT
clone_size: NA
v_call: TRBV7-2
d_call: NA
cdr3_length: 14
j_call: TRBJ2-2

cdr3_aa: CAISESRGGYQETQYF
cdr3_nt: TGTGCCATCAGTGAGTCGAGAGGGGGTTATCAAGAGACCCAGTACTTC
clone_size: NA
v_call: TRBV10-3
d_call: NA
cdr3_length: 16
j_call: TRBJ2-5

cdr3_aa: CASSATGAGNTIYF
cdr3_nt: TGTGCCAGCAGCGCGACAGGGGCCGGAAACACCATATATTTT
clone_size: NA
v_call: TRBV5-4
d_call: TRBD1
cdr3_length: 14
j_call: TRBJ1-3

cdr3_aa: CAISQAVDRGGEQYF
cdr3_nt: TGTGCCATCAGCCAAGCAGTGGACAGGGGAGGCGAGCAGTACTTC
clone_size: once
v_call: TRBV10-3
d_call: TRBD1
cdr3_length: 15
j_call: TRBJ2-7

cdr3_aa: CASSQDSLRDRVSGANVLTF
cdr3_nt: TGTGCCAGCAGCCAAGATTCTCTTCGGGACAGGGTATCTGGGGCCAACGTCCTGACTTTC
clone_size: NA
v_call: TRBV14
d_call: TRBD1
cdr3_length: 20
j_call: TRBJ2-6

cdr3_aa: CASSLGLAGAGGELFF
cdr3_nt: TGTGCCAGCAGCTTAGGACTAGCGGGAGCGGGCGGGGAGCTGTTTTTT
clone_size: NA
v_call: TRBV7-2
d_call: TRBD2
cdr3_length: 16
j_call: TRBJ2-2